This T cell receptor beta chain is from a study of beta chain features in type 1 diabetes. Study conclusions and caveats: Shorter TCRB CDR3s, moderately but significantly so, were found in Type 1 diabetes patients in all four CD4+ subsets. Patients showed naive, central memory and Treg TCRB repertoires that appeared more similar than those of healthy donors.

Stem cell-like memory, regulatory, central memory and naive CD4+ cells were sorted via CD45RO/CCR7/CD25/CD127/CD95/CD27. The authors reverse transcribed all of the isolated RNA, so sequencing captured expressed TCRB transcripts. Samples of naive, central memory and regulatory T cells yielded a mean of about 3.4 million reads. The table came from immunoSEQ multiplex PCR; TCRdb's copy has only in-frame clones and leaves some out. The sample lists 350,000 to 450,000 clones; around 12% were seen once. In germline, CDR1 is SGHNT, CDR2 YYREEE (reference sequence). V was pared by 4 bases and J by 4 bases, with 17 bases of the junction left unmatched. The CDR3 has 18 amino acids. A few counts support this clone. As yet, its antigen is unknown.

Material: naive CD4+ T cells from blood. The sequence was collected from a woman aged 18-35 years with type 1 diabetes. V and J are TRBV5-4 and TRBJ2-3; 8 bases line up with TRBD1. The DNA of the CDR3 is TGTGCCAGCAGCCTTGGGCGGACAGGGCTAACGGGCTCAGATACGCAGTATTTT. Translating gives CASSLGRTGLTGSDTQYF.